The present entry profiles one T cell receptor (beta chain) with its context. In TCRdb, the RT-PCR reads were re-called with MiXCR into one record per CDR3 protein. The profile shows more than 700,000 distinct CDR3 sequences, roughly 20% of them singletons. V dropped 2 bases and J dropped 4; count of bases not matched to a gene: 5. From germline, CDR1 is SGHTA and CDR2 FQGNSA. CDR3 size: 15 residues. This record comes from a study of response to subunit inactivated influenza vaccine. The specimen was PBMCs from blood, collected roughly 5 days after vaccination. The sequence was collected from a man aged 50 to 60 who received an inactivated influenza vaccine. The V and J genes are TRBV7-2 and TRBJ2-1; 7 bases line up with TRBD1. The CDR3 region has the DNA TGTGCCAGCAGCTTAACGGGACAGACATACAATGAGCAGTTCTTC. Translation: CASSLTGQTYNEQFF.